The next 22 T cell receptor beta chains were all read from a single sample in a study of vaccination and CD4 T cells after COVID-19. No antigen is known for these receptors. Sequencing of cultured CD4+ T cell DNA used the Oncomine TCR Beta short-read assay. TCRdb reanalysed the PCR reads using MiXCR and keeps one entry per CDR3 protein. The sample has about 10,000 distinct CDR3 sequences; about 30% are singletons. Treatment denoted: roughly 10-day PBMC culture with coronavirus spike peptide pools or control peptides (ViraFEST assay). Sequences were derived from CD4+ T cells from blood, cultured in vitro, sampled after SARS-CoV-2 vaccination. Receptor source: a human donor who had recovered from COVID-19.

This clonotype is labeled as large. This chain uses TRBV20-1 with TRBJ2-4, with D tentatively TRBD2 (5 bases). The CDR3 spans 17 residues. V was pared by 5 bases and J by 11 bases, with 31 bases between. Per the germline V gene, CDR1 is DFQATT and CDR2 is SNEGSKA (reference sequence). The CDR3 loop is CSAFVRMGGPDGRVQYF. CDR3 coding DNA: TGCAGTGCTTTCGTTCGAATGGGCGGGCCTGACGGAAGGGTTCAGTACTTC.

The V gene is TRBV7-3, the J gene TRBJ2-4; 11 bases line up with TRBD2. Per germline, CDR1 SGHTA and CDR2 FQGTGA. This CDR3 has 16 amino acids. With 5 bases clipped from V and 8 bases from J, the junction kept 11 bases outside the gene matches. The CDR3: CASSPHPTSGKDIQYF. The DNA of the CDR3 is TGTGCCAGCAGCCCCCACCCGACTAGCGGGAAGGACATTCAGTACTTC.

This clonotype was seen a handful of times. This chain connects TRBV20-1 to TRBJ2-5; 11 bases agree with TRBD2. After removal of 7 bases from V and 13 bases from J, the junction contained 11 bases not matched to a gene. Germline V gene data show CDR1 as DFQATT and CDR2 as SNEGSKA (reference sequence). CDR3 size: 12 residues. The CDR3 here is CSGPGLAGAAYF. CDR3 DNA sequence: TGCAGTGGTCCAGGACTAGCGGGTGCCGCGTACTTC.

The DNA of the CDR3 is TGTGCCAGCAGAACGGAGGGGGGTGAGCAGTTCTTC. Protein: CASRTEGGEQFF. V usage is TRBV6-4 and J usage is TRBJ2-1, with D perhaps assigned TRBD1 or TRBD2 (6 bases each). The CDR3 spans 12 residues. Germline V gene sequence: CDR1 MRHNA, CDR2 SNTAGT. V lost 6 bases and J lost 9, with 12 bases in between.

This chain uses TRBV20-1 with TRBJ1-1; D may be TRBD1 (6 bases). Per germline, CDR1 DFQATT and CDR2 SNEGSKA (reference sequence). Trimming shortened V by 3 bases and J by 8 bases, and 22 bases separated the two germline ends. This CDR3 spans 15 amino acids. CDR3 bases: TGCAGTGCTAGCTCCCAAGGGGGGGCCCTCTGGGAAGCTTTCTTT. Translation: CSASSQGGALWEAFF.

This clonotype has more than one count but fewer than ten. The genes are TRBV15 and TRBJ2-5, with 8 bases matching TRBD2. The trim removed 3 bases at V and 2 bases at J, leaving 5 bases unmatched. Germline V gene data show CDR1 as LNHNV and CDR2 as YYDKDF (reference sequence). CDR3 length: 15 residues. In DNA, the CDR3 is TGTGCCACCAGCAGGGAGCGGGGGCAACAAGAGACCCAGTACTTC. This sequence encodes CATSRERGQQETQYF.

The chain carries TRBV6-1 and TRBJ2-6, with a weak D call TRBD2 (7 bases). The ends were cut back, 6 bases at V and 2 bases at J, with 14 bases in the middle. In germline, CDR1 is MNHNS, CDR2 SASEGT. This CDR3 is 16 amino acids long. The CDR3 protein is CASRSEGGAGANVLTF. The CDR3 coding sequence is TGTGCCAGCAGGAGCGAAGGGGGGGCTGGGGCCAACGTCCTGACTTTC.

This clonotype showed up just a few times. The rearrangement uses TRBV6-1 and TRBJ2-3, with D perhaps given as TRBD1 or TRBD2 (5 bases each). The CDR3 is 15 residues long. Trimming pared 6 bases from V and 8 bases from J, leaving 21 bases between. Per the germline V gene, CDR1 is MNHNS and CDR2 is SASEGT. This CDR3 reads CASRGTRDGAATQYF. CDR3 in DNA: TGTGCCAGCAGAGGGACCCGGGACGGGGCAGCTACGCAGTATTTT.

The V gene is TRBV28, the J gene TRBJ1-6; no reliable D call. Trimming took 3 bases from V and 7 from J, leaving 7 bases between them. In germline, CDR1 is MDHEN, CDR2 SYDVKM. This CDR3 has 13 residues. The CDR3 DNA reads TGTGCCAGCAGTTTTACAAGGAATTCACCCCTCCACTTT. This gives the protein CASSFTRNSPLHF. Using reference TRBV28 and TRBJ1-6 for the parts outside the CDR3, the full variable domain is DVKVTQSSRYLVKRTGEKVFLECVQDMDHENMFWYRQDPGLGLRLIYFSYDVKMKEKGDIPEGYSVSREKKERFSLILESASTNQTSMYLCASSFTRNSPLHFGNGTRLTVT.

This clonotype was seen a few times. The chain employs TRBV6-2 or TRBV6-3 and TRBJ1-5, with D unresolved. Per the germline V gene, CDR1 is MNHEY and CDR2 is SVGEGT. The V gene lost 7 bases and the J gene lost 6 bases, with 10 bases spanning the gap. There are 12 residues in the CDR3. The CDR3 loop is CASTRPLQPQHF. CDR3 coding DNA: TGTGCCAGCACCCGGCCCCTTCAGCCCCAGCATTTT.

CDR3 DNA sequence: TGCGCCAGCAGTCAATCCAGAGAGCAGTTCTTC. The encoded protein is CASSQSREQFF. The rearrangement joins TRBV23-1 to TRBJ2-1, with D hard to call. TRBV23-1 is labeled an ORF, and its function is uncertain. Trimming took off 0 bases at V and 10 bases at J, with 4 bases between the two ends. The CDR3 covers 11 residues.

This clonotype showed up just once. This chain joins TRBV7-2 and TRBJ1-5; tentatively, D is TRBD1 (5 bases). V was trimmed by 5 bases and J by 7 bases, leaving 21 bases between them. Per the germline V gene, CDR1 is SGHTA and CDR2 is FQGNSA. The CDR3 extends over 16 amino acids. Here the CDR3 reads CASSQDGVGDGQPQHF. The CDR3 bases are TGTGCCAGCAGCCAAGATGGGGTAGGGGACGGCCAGCCCCAGCATTTT. Full variable domain (rest looked up from reference TRBV7-2 and TRBJ1-5): GAGVSQSPSNKVTEKGKDVELRCDPISGHTALYWYRQSLGQGLEFLIYFQGNSAPDKSGLPSDRFSAERTGGSVSTLTIQRTQQEDSAVYLCASSQDGVGDGQPQHFGDGTRLSIL.

This chain joins TRBV19 and TRBJ1-5; 8 nucleotides match TRBD1. CDR1 and CDR2 (germline): LNHDA, SQIVND (reference sequence). The V segment lost 2 bases and the J segment 0 bases; nucleotides outside the gene matches: 6. The CDR3 is 17 amino acids. This CDR3 reads CASSIRDRKNSNQPQHF. CDR3 nucleotide sequence: TGTGCCAGTAGTATAAGGGACAGGAAGAATAGCAATCAGCCCCAGCATTTT.

As DNA, the CDR3 is TGTGCCAGTACCCCGGGGTTCCAAAACACTGAAGCTTTCTTT. Encoded protein: CASTPGFQNTEAFF. The chain combines TRBV19 with TRBJ1-1; D gene ambiguous. This CDR3 comprises 14 residues. V shed 7 bases and J shed 2 bases, with 14 bases lying between them. Per the germline V gene, CDR1 is LNHDA and CDR2 is SQIVND (reference sequence). The full variable domain, rest sourced from reference TRBV19 and TRBJ1-1, is DGGITQSPKYLFRKEGQNVTLSCEQNLNHDAMYWYRQDPGQGLRLIYYSQIVNDFQKGDIAEGYSVSREKKESFPLTVTSAQKNPTAFYLCASTPGFQNTEAFFGQGTRLTVV.

This chain connects TRBV19 to TRBJ2-7; D unclear. CDR3 length: 13 residues. With 5 bases removed from V and 2 bases from J, the gap between germline ends came to 10 bases. The germline V gene has CDR1 LNHDA and CDR2 SQIVND (reference sequence). CDR3 sequence (DNA): TGTGCCAGTAGTCGGACGATTACCTACGAGCAGTACTTC. This sequence encodes CASSRTITYEQYF.

Sample share makes this clonotype medium-sized. V and J are TRBV7-3 and TRBJ2-7, with a possible D match to TRBD2 (6 bases). Trimming took off 0 bases at V and 6 bases at J, with 12 bases between the two ends. Germline V CDR1 and CDR2: SGHTA, FQGTGA. The CDR3 length is 14 residues. The CDR3 DNA is TGTGCCAGCAGCTTAACCCCGGGGGTCGGCGAGCAGTACTTC. Its protein product is CASSLTPGVGEQYF.

The rearrangement links TRBV5-4 to TRBJ2-5; D is tentatively TRBD1 or TRBD2 (5 bases each). Per germline, CDR1 SGHNT and CDR2 YYREEE (reference sequence). Trimming took off 6 bases at V and 4 bases at J, with 19 bases between the two ends. This CDR3 spans 15 amino acids. The CDR3 DNA is TGTGCCAGCATCGCACAAAAGGGACCCCGAGAGACCCAGTACTTC. It codes for CASIAQKGPRETQYF.

In this sample, this clonotype turned up a few times. The chain joins TRBV6-5 to TRBJ2-1; D tentatively reads TRBD1 or TRBD2 (6 bases each). Germline loops: CDR1 MNHEY, CDR2 SVGAGI. The V and J ends lost 0 bases and 15 bases respectively, with 21 bases between them. The CDR3 sequence is 15 residues long. CDR3 region: CASSYSTSYRGRLFF. As DNA, the CDR3 is TGTGCCAGCAGTTACTCGACCTCCTATCGGGGGCGCTTGTTCTTC.

The V gene is TRBV6-5, the J gene TRBJ1-2; tentatively, D is TRBD1 (5 bases). The length of the CDR3 is 15 residues. V was shortened by 4 bases and J by 0 bases, with 12 bases between the two germline ends. Germline V gene data show CDR1 as MNHEY and CDR2 as SVGAGI. Here the CDR3 reads CASSSRDGTNYGYTF. The CDR3, as DNA: TGTGCCAGCAGTTCCCGGGACGGGACTAACTATGGCTACACCTTC.

The chain uses TRBV7-8 and TRBJ2-7; 9 bases are a match to TRBD2. V was pared by 4 bases and J by 3 bases, with 10 bases of the junction left unmatched. Germline loops: CDR1 SGHVS, CDR2 FQNEAQ. This CDR3 is built from 16 residues. The CDR3 region has the DNA TGTGCCAGCAGCTCTATTTCTAGCGGGAACCGCTACGAGCAGTACTTC. As protein: CASSSISSGNRYEQYF.

The CDR3 protein is CASSLNTANTGELFF. Here the CDR3 DNA reads TGTGCCAGCAGTTTAAATACAGCGAACACCGGGGAGCTGTTTTTT. V usage is TRBV28 and J usage is TRBJ2-2, with D unresolved. Per germline, CDR1 MDHEN and CDR2 SYDVKM. Trimming took off 2 bases at V and 0 bases at J, with 7 bases between the two ends. The CDR3 length is 15 residues.

The J gene is TRBJ1-6, the V gene TRBV27, with D uncertain. Germline lookup yields CDR1 MNHEY and CDR2 SMNVEV (reference sequence). This CDR3 is built from 18 residues. V was pared by 2 bases and J by 0 bases, with 14 bases between. The CDR3, as DNA: TGTGCCAGCAGTTTAAGGGTCAGGACGAGCTCCTATAATTCACCCCTCCACTTT. The encoded protein is CASSLRVRTSSYNSPLHF.